This T cell receptor beta chain was sequenced for a study of shared clonotypes between healthy human individuals. Positively selected for CCR7, the CD45RO-negative cells used as naive CD8 cells excluded terminally differentiated effector memory CD45RA+ cells. Trimming pared 2 bases from V and 7 bases from J, leaving 17 bases between. Germline V lookup: CDR1 MNHEY, CDR2 SVGAGI. The CDR3 is 15 residues long. Sequencing was performed with immunoSEQ multiplex PCR; in TCRdb, only in-frame clones are kept and a portion is missing. The table has hundreds of thousands of clones, around 95% seen once; the top ten hold approximately 0.11%.

Sequenced sample: naive CD8+ T cells sorted from blood. The V and J genes are TRBV6-5 and TRBJ1-2; D may be TRBD1 (5 bases). This receptor was identified in a woman in her 30s in good health. The CDR3 nucleotides are TGTGCCAGCAGTTACGTAGGTCCAGGGATGGGTGGCTACACCTTC. It translates to CASSYVGPGMGGYTF.